Listed below are T cell receptor beta chains from one sample, sequenced in a study of CD8 T cells in ankylosing spondylitis. TCRdb re-called the 5' RACE reads with MiXCR, one entry per CDR3 protein. This table has about 200,000 distinct CDR3 sequences, roughly 26% appearing once. Sequenced: blood, either unsorted or a sorted T cell fraction (not recorded which). These receptors were obtained from a male donor with ankylosing spondylitis or in good health (not recorded which). Each CDR3 is given with its conserved first and last residue.

TRBJ1-5,TRBV10-3,CAISESMGSNQPQHF
TRBJ2-7,TRBV7-9,CASSPGGVEQYF
TRBJ2-3,TRBV6-4,CASSDTSTGSRQYF
TRBJ2-7,TRBV7-2,CASSLVAGTYEQYF
TRBJ2-1,TRBV12-3/TRBV12-4,CASSLGRVLFF
TRBJ2-7,TRBV12-3/TRBV12-4,CASSLEGAAPYEQYF
TRBJ2-2,TRBV4-2,CASSQGWESGELFF
TRBJ2-3,TRBV20-1,CSAHIAGGSTDTQYF
TRBJ2-5,TRBV7-2,CASSLAIIGTQYF
TRBJ2-7,TRBV4-2,CASSQGQGSYEQYF
TRBJ2-1,TRBV11-1,CASSAGTSGFAYNEQFF
TRBJ1-2,TRBV4-3,CASSQDGGRGINGYTF
TRBJ1-5,TRBV3-1,CASSQDGIGQPQHF
TRBJ2-1,TRBV20-1,CSANTGTSGSNEQFF
TRBJ1-1,TRBV6-5,CASSYFGENTEAFF
TRBJ2-2,TRBV20-1,CSARTSANTGELFF
TRBJ2-1,TRBV7-2,CASSLAGENEQFF
TRBJ2-3,TRBV29-1,CSVERSTLAQYF
TRBJ2-7,TRBV7-8,CASSRGLAEALEQYF
TRBJ2-3,TRBV20-1,CSARDRRAGGADTQYF
TRBJ2-7,TRBV11-1,CASSSGTGNPTYEQYF
TRBJ2-7,TRBV20-1,CSARAGGKLNLYEQYF
TRBJ2-7,TRBV20-1,CSARDRHLSYEQYF
TRBJ2-2,TRBV5-1,CASSLRAGDDGELFF
TRBJ2-1,TRBV20-1,CSASGRSNNEQFF
TRBJ2-7,TRBV3-1,CASSQDTFRVYEQYF
TRBJ2-1,TRBV12-3/TRBV12-4,CASSLGSPGHSGHDRGPLGQFF
TRBJ2-7,TRBV10-3,CAISGNNYEQYF
TRBJ2-3,TRBV27,CASSLSGTGGDTQYF
TRBJ1-4,TRBV7-9,CASSSAYIRGPDEKLFF
TRBJ2-2,TRBV7-6,CASSSHRVERAQNTGELFF
TRBJ2-6,TRBV6-5,CASSYSRGGRAAGANVLTF
TRBJ2-3,TRBV7-2,CASSLRDTQYF
TRBJ2-7,TRBV3-1,CASSRADSYEQYF
TRBJ2-5,TRBV29-1,CSVEDQAGVETQYF
TRBJ2-5,TRBV29-1,CSVAVRLQETQYF
TRBJ2-1,TRBV6-6,CASRGGEYNEQFF
TRBJ2-7,TRBV15,CATSVGPRVYEQYF
TRBJ1-1,TRBV6-1,CAIPGTVDTEAFF
TRBJ2-5,TRBV6-1,CASSPTERQETQYF
TRBJ1-2,TRBV29-1,CSAYRGRDEVNGYTF
TRBJ1-3,TRBV10-3,CATTPDPGSGNTIYF
TRBJ1-6,TRBV6-1,CASRPRGAGDNSPLHF
TRBJ2-7,TRBV5-6,CASSLSTGEYEQYF
TRBJ2-1,TRBV4-3,CASSPNGLAGSYNEQFF
TRBJ1-2,TRBV29-1,CSGQGQGGDGYTF